This T cell receptor (beta chain) was sequenced in a study of blood T cell repertoires in COVID-19. Produced via immunoSEQ multiplex PCR; TCRdb's table is partial and in-frame only. The repertoire holds 90,000 to 150,000 clones, 70% to 80% seen once, with about 2.5% in the top ten. CDR3 length equals 13 residues. Losses at the gene ends were 5 bases for V and 4 bases for J; bases not matched to a gene: 4. Per germline, CDR1 SQVTM and CDR2 ANQGSEA. The chain recombines TRBV29-1 with TRBJ1-3, with TRBD1 matching 8 bases. The origin of this receptor is a man aged 50 to 60 with acute or convalescent COVID-19. The sequenced sample was peripheral blood. The CDR3: CSVRRTGGNTIYF. The CDR3 DNA reads as TGCAGCGTTCGGAGGACAGGGGGAAACACCATATATTTT.